Following are 12 T cell receptor beta chains from one sample sequenced in a study of cytomegalovirus exposure and HLA in healthy donors. It was with 60 Vbeta and 13 Jbeta primers that the PCR ran. Produced via immunoSEQ multiplex PCR; TCRdb's table is partial and in-frame only. The profile shows about 170,000 clones, 73% of them singletons. The specimen sequenced was PBMCs. All receptors derive from a woman under 30 in good health and CMV-seropositive.

This rearrangement joins TRBV6-5 to TRBJ1-6; D ambiguous. The V gene's germline CDR1 is MNHEY and CDR2 SVGAGI. V lost 6 bases, J lost 4 bases, and 10 bases lay in between. The CDR3 consists of 14 residues. The CDR3 nucleotides are TGTGCCAGCAGCGTAGCGGATTATAATTCACCCCTCCACTTT. It translates to CASSVADYNSPLHF.

This clone was detected only once. This rearrangement joins TRBV11-2 to TRBJ2-5; 8 bases are shared with TRBD2. Per the germline V gene, CDR1 is SGHAT and CDR2 is FQNNGV. The V and J ends lost 0 bases and 3 bases, in that order; junction bases with no gene match: 6. CDR3 length: 16 amino acids. CDR3: CASSLDGRGGEETQYF. The DNA of the CDR3 is TGTGCCAGCAGCTTAGATGGACGGGGGGGTGAAGAGACCCAGTACTTC.

The chain combines TRBV6-1 with TRBJ1-1; D perhaps matches TRBD1 (6 bases). Trimming cost V 8 bases and J 3 bases, with 16 bases left between them. Per the germline V gene, CDR1 is MNHNS and CDR2 is SASEGT. The CDR3 totals 14 residues. CDR3 residues: CASFRGGYDTEAFF. CDR3 sequence (DNA): TGTGCCAGCTTCAGAGGGGGTTATGACACTGAAGCTTTCTTT.

The chain combines TRBV7-8 with TRBJ2-3; 9 positions match TRBD2. Germline loops: CDR1 SGHVS, CDR2 FQNEAQ. The CDR3 contains 17 residues. The junction had 6 bases not matched to a gene; V was cut back by 0 bases and J by 2 bases. CDR3 protein: CASSLAVSGGLTDTQYF. In nucleotides, the CDR3 is TGTGCCAGCAGCTTAGCGGTCAGCGGGGGGCTCACAGATACGCAGTATTTT.

The rearrangement uses TRBV19 and TRBJ2-4; perhaps TRBD2 as D (6 bases). Germline V gene sequence: CDR1 LNHDA, CDR2 SQIVND (reference sequence). This CDR3 region has 16 residues. Trimming took off 6 bases at V and 0 bases at J, with 15 bases between the two ends. CDR3 loop: CASRGWGDGAKNIQYF. In DNA, the CDR3 is TGTGCCAGTAGGGGTTGGGGGGATGGAGCCAAAAACATTCAGTACTTC.

This clone was detected only once. A read error may account for a junction end that differs from germline. This sample includes further DNA sequences coding for the same CDR3. The chain has TRBV7-9 and TRBJ2-1; 8 bases agree with TRBD1. The CDR3 has 15 amino acids. Germline-derived CDR1 and CDR2 are SEHNR and FQNEAQ (reference sequence). The CDR3 DNA sequence: TGCGCCAGCAGCTTAGAAAGGACAGGGATCGATGAGCAGTTCTTC. This encodes CASSLERTGIDEQFF.

J is TRBJ1-2 and V is TRBV27; 7 bases are shared with TRBD1. The CDR3 loop spans 13 amino acids. The V gene's germline CDR1 is MNHEY and CDR2 SMNVEV (reference sequence). Trimming at V came to 5 bases and at J to 5 bases, leaving 5 bases not matched to a gene. The CDR3 nucleotides are TGTGCCAGCAGTATCGACAGGGCTTATGGCTACACCTTC. Protein: CASSIDRAYGYTF.

V is TRBV4-2 and J is TRBJ1-1; no definite D call. Germline V gene data show CDR1 as LGHNA and CDR2 as YNFKEQ. V lost 0 bases and J 1 base, leaving 15 bases between the germline ends. The CDR3 covers 17 residues. CDR3 DNA sequence: TGTGCCAGCAGCCAAGATATCTTGTCCGACAAGAACACTGAAGCTTTCTTT. It translates to CASSQDILSDKNTEAFF.

The chain links TRBV11-2 to TRBJ2-7, with D maybe TRBD2 (6 bases). Looked up from germline, CDR1 is SGHAT and CDR2 is FQNNGV. The CDR3 spans 17 residues. Trimming cost V 2 bases and J 3 bases, with 20 bases left between them. As DNA, the CDR3 is TGTGCCAGCAGCTTAAATTACTGGCAGGGACTTTTCTACGAGCAGTACTTC. It is translated as CASSLNYWQGLFYEQYF.

This rearrangement joins TRBV6-6 to TRBJ1-3; TRBD1 aligns across 9 bases. The V segment lost 6 bases and the J segment 3 bases; nucleotides outside the gene matches: 3. Germline-derived CDR1 and CDR2 are MNHNY and SVGAGI (reference sequence). This CDR3 contains 14 residues. The CDR3 here is CASRPGQGGNTIYF. CDR3 coding DNA: TGTGCCAGCAGACCGGGACAGGGTGGAAACACCATATATTTT.

The chain combines TRBV27 with TRBJ1-1; D ambiguous. This CDR3 contains 15 residues. Per germline, CDR1 MNHEY and CDR2 SMNVEV (reference sequence). The ends were cut back, 5 bases at V and 0 bases at J, with 13 bases in the middle. The CDR3, as DNA: TGTGCCAGCAGTACGCACTCCTCGGTGAACACTGAAGCTTTCTTT. As protein: CASSTHSSVNTEAFF.

As to this clone: Other nucleotide sequences in the sample specify the same CDR3. The chain joins TRBV12-5 to TRBJ1-1; D not resolved. The CDR3 is 14 amino acids. With 0 bases removed from V and 1 base from J, the gap between germline ends came to 6 bases. CDR1 and CDR2 (germline): LGHNT, FRNRAP. The CDR3 DNA reads as TGTGCTAGTGGTTTGGTACCGGGGAACACTGAAGCTTTCTTT. As protein: CASGLVPGNTEAFF.